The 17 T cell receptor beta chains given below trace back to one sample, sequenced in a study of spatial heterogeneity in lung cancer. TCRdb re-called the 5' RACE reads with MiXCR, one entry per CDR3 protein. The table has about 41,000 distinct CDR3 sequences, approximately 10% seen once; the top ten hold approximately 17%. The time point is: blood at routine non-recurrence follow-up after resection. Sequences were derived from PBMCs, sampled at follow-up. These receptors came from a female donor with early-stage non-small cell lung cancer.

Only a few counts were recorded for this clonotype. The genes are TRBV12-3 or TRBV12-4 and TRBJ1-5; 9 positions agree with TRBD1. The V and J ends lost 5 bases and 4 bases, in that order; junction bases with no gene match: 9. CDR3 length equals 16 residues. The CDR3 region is CASSKRDRVVNQPQHF. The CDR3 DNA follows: TGTGCCAGCAGTAAGCGGGACAGGGTAGTAAATCAGCCCCAGCATTTT.

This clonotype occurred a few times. In DNA form, the CDR3 reads TGTGCCAGCAGCTTACGAGGGGGGCCGGGCCGGGCCCCTGGGGCCAACGTCCTGACTTTC. Protein sequence: CASSLRGGPGRAPGANVLTF. The chain uses TRBV7-8 and TRBJ2-6; D assignment may be TRBD1 or TRBD2 (6 bases each). From germline, CDR1 is SGHVS and CDR2 FQNEAQ. V was pared by 2 bases and J by 2 bases, with 22 bases between. The CDR3 runs to 20 residues.

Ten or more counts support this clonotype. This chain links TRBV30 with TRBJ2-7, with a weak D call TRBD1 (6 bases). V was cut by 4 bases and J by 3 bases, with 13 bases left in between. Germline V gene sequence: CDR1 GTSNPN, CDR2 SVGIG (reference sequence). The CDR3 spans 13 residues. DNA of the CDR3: TGTGCCTGGAAGGGGGACAAGAACTACGAGCAGTACTTC. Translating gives CAWKGDKNYEQYF.

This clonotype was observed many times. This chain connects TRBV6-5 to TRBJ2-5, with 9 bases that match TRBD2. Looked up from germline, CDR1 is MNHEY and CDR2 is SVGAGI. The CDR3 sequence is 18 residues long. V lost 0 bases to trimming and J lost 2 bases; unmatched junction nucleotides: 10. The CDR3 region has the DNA TGTGCCAGCAGTTACTCTACAGCGGGGGGCCTCCGACAAGAGACCCAGTACTTC. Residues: CASSYSTAGGLRQETQYF.

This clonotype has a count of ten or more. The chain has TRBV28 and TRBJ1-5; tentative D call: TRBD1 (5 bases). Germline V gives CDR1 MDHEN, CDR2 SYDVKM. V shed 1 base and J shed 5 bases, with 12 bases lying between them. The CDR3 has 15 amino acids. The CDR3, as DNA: TGTGCCAGCAGTTTATCGGGGGATGGCTATCAGCCCCAGCATTTT. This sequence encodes CASSLSGDGYQPQHF.

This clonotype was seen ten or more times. The CDR3 DNA is TGTGCCAGCAGGCCCCAGGGACCTGGAAACACCATATATTTT. Protein product: CASRPQGPGNTIYF. V gene TRBV2 combines with J gene TRBJ1-3, with a tentative D call TRBD1 (5 bases). Trimming stripped 6 bases from V and 2 bases from J, with 11 bases between. Germline V gives CDR1 SNHLY, CDR2 FYNNEI. This CDR3 has 14 residues. Supplemented by reference TRBV2 and TRBJ1-3, the full variable domain reads EPEVTQTPSHQVTQMGQEVILRCVPISNHLYFYWYRQILGQKVEFLVSFYNNEISEKSEIFDDQFSVERPDGSNFTLKIRSTKLEDSAMYFCASRPQGPGNTIYFGEGSWLTVV.

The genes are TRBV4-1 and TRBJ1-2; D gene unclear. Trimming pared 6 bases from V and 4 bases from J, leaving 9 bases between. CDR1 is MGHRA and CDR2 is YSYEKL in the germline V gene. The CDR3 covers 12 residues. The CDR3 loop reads CASSQTGYGYTF. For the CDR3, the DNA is TGCGCCAGCAGTCAAACCGGCTATGGCTACACCTTC.

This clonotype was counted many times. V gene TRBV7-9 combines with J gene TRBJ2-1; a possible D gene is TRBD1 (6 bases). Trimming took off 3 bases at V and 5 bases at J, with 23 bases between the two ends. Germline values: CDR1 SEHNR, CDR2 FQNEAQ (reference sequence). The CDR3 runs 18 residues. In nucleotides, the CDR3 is TGTGCCAGCAGCTTTGGTCAGGGGTACGAACCGGTTCACAATGAGCAGTTCTTC. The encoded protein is CASSFGQGYEPVHNEQFF.

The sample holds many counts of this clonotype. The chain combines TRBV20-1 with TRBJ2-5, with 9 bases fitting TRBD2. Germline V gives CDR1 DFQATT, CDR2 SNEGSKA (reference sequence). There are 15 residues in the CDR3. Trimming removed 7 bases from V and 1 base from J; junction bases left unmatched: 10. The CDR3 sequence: CSVEPAGGRQETQYF. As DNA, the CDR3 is TGCAGTGTCGAACCAGCGGGGGGTCGCCAAGAGACCCAGTACTTC.

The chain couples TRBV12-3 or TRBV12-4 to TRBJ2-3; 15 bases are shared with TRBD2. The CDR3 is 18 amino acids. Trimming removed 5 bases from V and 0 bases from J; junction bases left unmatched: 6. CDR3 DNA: TGTGCCAGCAGTACCGGGACTAGCGGGGGGCCTAGCACAGATACGCAGTATTTT. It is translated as CASSTGTSGGPSTDTQYF.

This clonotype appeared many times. The CDR3 sequence is CAVLGQGVNEQFF. CDR3 DNA: TGTGCCGTTCTGGGACAGGGAGTCAATGAGCAGTTCTTC. The V and J genes are TRBV28 and TRBJ2-1; 9 bases align to TRBD1. Germline V gene data show CDR1 as MDHEN and CDR2 as SYDVKM. Trimming cost V 11 bases and J 6 bases; bases outside gene matches: 8. The CDR3 has 13 amino acids.

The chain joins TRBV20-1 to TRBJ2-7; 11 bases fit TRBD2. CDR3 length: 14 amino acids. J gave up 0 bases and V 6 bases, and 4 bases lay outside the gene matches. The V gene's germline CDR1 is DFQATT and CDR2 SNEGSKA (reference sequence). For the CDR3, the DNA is TGCAGTGCCCTAGCGGGGGGCGACTCCTACGAGCAGTACTTC. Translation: CSALAGGDSYEQYF.

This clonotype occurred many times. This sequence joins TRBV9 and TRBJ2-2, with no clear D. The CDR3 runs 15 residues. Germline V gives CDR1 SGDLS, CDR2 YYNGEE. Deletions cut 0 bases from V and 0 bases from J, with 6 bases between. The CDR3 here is CASSVAGANTGELFF. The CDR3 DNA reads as TGTGCCAGCAGCGTAGCAGGAGCGAACACCGGGGAGCTGTTTTTT.

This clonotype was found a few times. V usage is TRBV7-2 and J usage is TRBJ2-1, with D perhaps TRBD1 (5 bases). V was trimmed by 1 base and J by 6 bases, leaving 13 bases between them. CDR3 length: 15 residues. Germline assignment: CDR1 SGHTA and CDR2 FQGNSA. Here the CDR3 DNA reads TGTGCCAGCAGCTTAGTGGCAGGGATTTCCAATGAGCAGTTCTTC. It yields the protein CASSLVAGISNEQFF.

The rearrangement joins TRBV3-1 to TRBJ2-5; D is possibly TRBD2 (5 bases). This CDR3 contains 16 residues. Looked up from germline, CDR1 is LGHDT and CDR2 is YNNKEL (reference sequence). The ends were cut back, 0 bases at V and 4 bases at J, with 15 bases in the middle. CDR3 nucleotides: TGTGCCAGCAGCCAAGATCGAGGGTCCCGGGGAGAGACCCAGTACTTC. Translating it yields CASSQDRGSRGETQYF.

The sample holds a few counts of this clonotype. CDR3 coding DNA: TGTGCCAGCAGCGCCAACCAGCGGGAGAATGTAAGGACCCAGTACTTC. It specifies CASSANQRENVRTQYF. The chain couples TRBV11-2 to TRBJ2-5; 8 nucleotides agree with TRBD2. The germline gives CDR1 SGHAT, CDR2 FQNNGV. The CDR3 is 16 amino acids. V lost 5 bases, J lost 7 bases, and 15 bases stayed unmatched.

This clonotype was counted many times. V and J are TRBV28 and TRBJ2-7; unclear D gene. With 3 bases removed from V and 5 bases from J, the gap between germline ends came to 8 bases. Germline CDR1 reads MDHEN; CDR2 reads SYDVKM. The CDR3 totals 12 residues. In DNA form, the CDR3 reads TGTGCCAGCAGTTTGAGCCGGAACGAGCAGTACTTC. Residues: CASSLSRNEQYF.